Below, 30 T cell receptor beta chains from the same sample are listed, as sequenced in a study of preoperative IRX-2 immunotherapy in early breast cancer. This sample's treatment: preoperative locoregional IRX-2 cytokine immunotherapy. Sequencing used immunoSEQ multiplex PCR; TCRdb keeps in-frame clones, though not all of them. This table holds approximately 100,000 clones, 86% found once. Sequenced material: tumor tissue, taken after IRX-2 immunotherapy. The receptors originated from a human donor with breast cancer.

The V and J genes are TRBV9 and TRBJ2-2; D is possibly TRBD2 (6 bases). V lost 5 bases and J 7 bases, leaving 24 bases between the germline ends. CDR1 SGDLS and CDR2 YYNGEE come from the germline V gene. This CDR3 is built from 17 residues. CDR3 loop: CASSYPTGRLGDGELFF. DNA for the CDR3: TGTGCCAGCAGTTACCCGACCGGGAGACTCGGTGACGGGGAGCTGTTTTTT.

V and J are TRBV5-1 and TRBJ2-7; D gene unclear. Germline CDR1 SGHRS, CDR2 YFSETQ. CDR3 length equals 16 residues. V gave up 1 base and J gave up 0 bases, with 14 bases separating them. CDR3 in amino acids: CASSLMSASNSYEQYF. The CDR3 nucleotides are TGCGCCAGCAGCTTGATGTCTGCGTCAAACTCCTACGAGCAGTACTTC.

This rearrangement joins TRBV11-3 to TRBJ2-3, with no clear D. The CDR3 covers 14 residues. Trimming left V 5 bases short and J 4 bases short, with 13 bases between. Germline V lookup: CDR1 SGHNT, CDR2 YENEEA. The CDR3 reads CASSLNPGADTQYF. CDR3 sequence (DNA): TGTGCCAGCAGCCTCAATCCGGGCGCAGATACGCAGTATTTT.

The genes are TRBV11-3 and TRBJ1-5; D not certain. The V end lost 5 bases, the J end lost 9 bases, and 20 bases lay between the germline ends. The CDR3 consists of 15 residues. Germline CDR1 SGHNT, CDR2 YENEEA. In nucleotides, the CDR3 is TGTGCCAGCAGCCGAAAACTGGACGGGGAGAGGCCCCAGCATTTT. Its protein product is CASSRKLDGERPQHF. Supplemented by reference TRBV11-3 and TRBJ1-5, the full variable domain reads EAGVVQSPRYKIIEKKQPVAFWCNPISGHNTLYWYLQNLGQGPELLIRYENEEAVDDSQLPKDRFSAERLKGVDSTLKIQPAELGDSAVYLCASSRKLDGERPQHFGDGTRLSIL.

This clone was found a few times. This CDR3 reads CATSRDLQASGGLGRVETQYF. CDR3 nucleotides: TGTGCCACCAGCAGAGATCTACAGGCTAGCGGGGGTCTTGGACGTGTGGAGACCCAGTACTTC. The rearrangement links TRBV15 to TRBJ2-5, with 10 bases aligning to TRBD2. The trim removed 0 bases at V and 5 bases at J, leaving 21 bases unmatched. CDR3 length: 21 amino acids. Germline assignment: CDR1 LNHNV and CDR2 YYDKDF (reference sequence).

The gene calls are TRBV19 and TRBJ2-7; no reliable D call. CDR1 LNHDA and CDR2 SQIVND come from the germline V gene (reference sequence). The germline V and J ends were trimmed by 3 bases and 0 bases, with 15 bases remaining between them. The CDR3 consists of 16 residues. The CDR3 DNA reads as TGTGCCAGTAGTATTGGAGCCGAACTTAACTCCTACGAGCAGTACTTC. This sequence encodes CASSIGAELNSYEQYF.

This rearrangement joins TRBV7-6 to TRBJ2-5; maybe TRBD1 (5 bases). Germline V lookup: CDR1 SGHVS, CDR2 FNYEAQ. The CDR3 is made up of 15 amino acids. V was clipped by 4 bases and J by 2 bases, with 14 bases between them. The DNA of the CDR3 is TGTGCCAGCAGCTCGCCATTGTCAGGGCAAGAGACCCAGTACTTC. Its translation: CASSSPLSGQETQYF.

This chain connects TRBV4-1 to TRBJ2-7; 13 nucleotides line up with TRBD2. The CDR3 has 15 amino acids. J lost 4 bases, V lost 3 bases, and 3 bases had no gene match. The germline gives CDR1 MGHRA, CDR2 YSYEKL. This CDR3 reads CASSQTSGRSYEQYF. Written as DNA, the CDR3 is TGCGCCAGCAGCCAGACTAGCGGGAGGTCGTACGAGCAGTACTTC.

The chain is built from TRBV25-1 and TRBJ1-2; D might be TRBD1 (6 bases). The germline V gene encodes CDR1 MGHDK and CDR2 SYGVNS. CDR3 size: 15 residues. V lost 7 bases and J lost 0, with 15 bases in between. DNA of the CDR3: TGTGCCAGCACCCGAGGGGGAAATGCTAACTATGGCTACACCTTC. Amino acid sequence: CASTRGGNANYGYTF.

The rearrangement joins TRBV15 to TRBJ1-1; the D gene is possibly TRBD1 (5 bases). This CDR3 is built from 15 residues. Germline V gives CDR1 LNHNV, CDR2 YYDKDF (reference sequence). Trimming shortened V by 5 bases and J by 4 bases, and 17 bases separated the two germline ends. The CDR3 is CATSLLRGGVTEAFF. CDR3 sequence (DNA): TGTGCCACCAGCCTTCTCCGGGGAGGGGTCACTGAAGCTTTCTTT.

The rearrangement links TRBV19 to TRBJ1-2; 7 bases fit TRBD1. Unmatched junction bases numbered 5, after V lost 7 bases and J lost 3 bases. The CDR3 covers 13 residues. Germline V lookup: CDR1 LNHDA, CDR2 SQIVND (reference sequence). CDR3 coding DNA: TGTGCCAGTACCAGGGGGGAGGACTATGGCTACACCTTC. It encodes CASTRGEDYGYTF.

This sequence joins TRBV19 and TRBJ2-3, with 8 bases fitting TRBD2. Germline V CDR1 and CDR2: LNHDA, SQIVND (reference sequence). With V trimmed by 7 bases and J by 6 bases, 12 bases remained unmatched. The CDR3 spans 15 residues. DNA of the CDR3: TGTGCCAGTATATCAAAGCGGGGGCCCCAGGATACGCAGTATTTT. This codes for CASISKRGPQDTQYF.

The table lists this clone with a few counts. The chain employs TRBV11-3 and TRBJ1-1; D might be TRBD1 (5 bases). Trimming shortened V by 3 bases and J by 0 bases, and 8 bases separated the two germline ends. Germline V gene data show CDR1 as SGHNT and CDR2 as YENEEA. CDR3 length equals 14 residues. The CDR3 region has the DNA TGTGCCAGCAGCTTGGTGGGGGTGAACACTGAAGCTTTCTTT. Its protein is CASSLVGVNTEAFF. The variable domain in full, with the rest retrieved from reference TRBV11-3 and TRBJ1-1, is EAGVVQSPRYKIIEKKQPVAFWCNPISGHNTLYWYLQNLGQGPELLIRYENEEAVDDSQLPKDRFSAERLKGVDSTLKIQPAELGDSAVYLCASSLVGVNTEAFFGQGTRLTVV.

This clone appeared many times. This chain uses TRBV11-3 with TRBJ1-1; 7 bases are shared with TRBD1. In germline, CDR1 is SGHNT, CDR2 YENEEA. CDR3 size: 14 residues. With 4 bases clipped from V and 1 base from J, the junction kept 3 bases outside the gene matches. The CDR3 loop is CASSSWTGNTEAFF. CDR3 DNA sequence: TGTGCCAGCAGCTCCTGGACAGGGAACACTGAAGCTTTCTTT. Supplemented by reference TRBV11-3 and TRBJ1-1, the full variable domain reads EAGVVQSPRYKIIEKKQPVAFWCNPISGHNTLYWYLQNLGQGPELLIRYENEEAVDDSQLPKDRFSAERLKGVDSTLKIQPAELGDSAVYLCASSSWTGNTEAFFGQGTRLTVV.

To note about this clone: The junction departs from the called germline gene at one end, perhaps through a read error. This chain joins TRBV6-8 and TRBJ2-7; weak D call: TRBD1 (6 bases). The CDR3 totals 13 residues. Germline CDR1 MNHGY, CDR2 SAAAGT. The CDR3 loop is CAISNTGLGEQYF. DNA of the CDR3: TGTGCCATCAGTAATACAGGGTTAGGCGAGCAGTACTTC.

The sample holds a few counts of this clone. The chain combines TRBV7-8 with TRBJ2-1; weak D call: TRBD2 (5 bases). V gave up 3 bases and J gave up 7 bases, with 13 bases separating them. The CDR3 is 14 amino acids. Germline-derived CDR1 and CDR2 are SGHVS and FQNEAQ. CDR3 protein: CASSLGGPANEQFF. In nucleotides, the CDR3 is TGTGCCAGCAGCTTGGGCGGGCCTGCTAATGAGCAGTTCTTC.

This chain joins TRBV11-3 and TRBJ2-2, with TRBD2 matching 7 bases. Germline CDR1 is SGHNT and CDR2 is YENEEA. V trimming: 1 base; J trimming: 3 bases; junction bases outside the gene matches: 11. This CDR3 region has 18 residues. As DNA, the CDR3 is TGTGCCAGCAGCTTAGGGCGGGGGAGAGGAAAGGACACCGGGGAGCTGTTTTTT. It yields the protein CASSLGRGRGKDTGELFF.

The chain has TRBV5-1 and TRBJ2-7, with 8 bases fitting TRBD2. CDR1 SGHRS and CDR2 YFSETQ come from the germline V gene. CDR3 length equals 16 residues. Germline trimming cut 5 bases from V and 2 bases from J; bases unmatched to any gene: 12. The CDR3 region is CASSRGLTSGAYEQYF. CDR3 nucleotides: TGCGCCAGCAGTCGTGGACTTACTAGCGGCGCCTACGAGCAGTACTTC.

CDR3 DNA sequence: TGTGCCATCAACCAGGGCTCAGGGAGCACAGATACGCAGTATTTT. This gives the protein CAINQGSGSTDTQYF. This rearrangement joins TRBV6-4 to TRBJ2-3, with a weak D call TRBD1 (5 bases). The CDR3 runs 15 residues. The V end was cut by 10 bases, the J end by 0 bases, with 17 bases between. The germline V gene encodes CDR1 MRHNA and CDR2 SNTAGT.

This chain links TRBV11-3 with TRBJ2-3; 10 bases align to TRBD2. After removal of 2 bases from V and 6 bases from J, the junction contained 17 bases not matched to a gene. The CDR3 is 19 amino acids. From germline, CDR1 is SGHNT and CDR2 YENEEA. CDR3 nucleotide sequence: TGTGCCAGCAGCTTACATAAAGCGGGGGGGCATATTGGGTCGGATACGCAGTATTTT. Protein product: CASSLHKAGGHIGSDTQYF.

This chain uses TRBV12-5 with TRBJ2-7, with a possible D match to TRBD1 (6 bases). V lost 5 bases and J 1 base, leaving 15 bases between the germline ends. Germline assignment: CDR1 LGHNT and CDR2 FRNRAP. There are 15 residues in the CDR3. The CDR3 sequence is CASGIRPGASYEQYF. DNA of the CDR3: TGTGCTAGTGGTATACGACCAGGGGCGTCCTACGAGCAGTACTTC.

The chain is built from TRBV22-1 and TRBJ2-5. TRBV22-1 is a pseudogene segment. The CDR3 length is 13 residues. Here the CDR3 DNA reads TGTGCCACCAGTGATTCGCTACGGGAGACCCAGTACTTC. Translating it yields CATSDSLRETQYF.

V usage is TRBV19 and J usage is TRBJ1-4; TRBD1 aligns across 10 bases. After removal of 6 bases from V and 4 bases from J, the junction contained 2 bases not matched to a gene. The CDR3 is 14 amino acids. Germline values: CDR1 LNHDA, CDR2 SQIVND (reference sequence). The CDR3 sequence: CASRRDRGNEKLFF. As DNA, the CDR3 is TGTGCCAGTAGGAGGGACAGGGGTAATGAAAAACTGTTTTTT.

The V and J genes are TRBV11-3 and TRBJ2-3; TRBD2 matches at 10 bases. The CDR3 has 15 amino acids. Losses at the gene ends were 4 bases for V and 4 bases for J; bases not matched to a gene: 5. CDR1 is SGHNT, CDR2 YENEEA, per germline. CDR3 coding DNA: TGTGCCAGCAGCTCGAGCGGACTAGCGGCAGATACGCAGTATTTT. Translating gives CASSSSGLAADTQYF.

The V and J genes are TRBV6-8 and TRBJ1-2; no clear D. Germline values: CDR1 MNHGY, CDR2 SAAAGT. The V end lost 4 bases, the J end lost 8 bases, and 14 bases lay between the germline ends. The length of the CDR3 is 13 residues. The CDR3 sequence: CASSFRLGEGYTF. In DNA, the CDR3 is TGTGCCAGCAGTTTTAGGTTGGGAGAAGGCTACACCTTC.

The chain links TRBV9 to TRBJ2-7, with 8 bases aligning to TRBD2. Germline assignment: CDR1 SGDLS and CDR2 YYNGEE. This CDR3 is 17 amino acids long. The junction had 11 bases not matched to a gene; V was cut back by 3 bases and J by 0 bases. Written as DNA, the CDR3 is TGTGCCAGCAGCGGACAACCGCAGCGGGAGAGCTCCTACGAGCAGTACTTC. Translation gives CASSGQPQRESSYEQYF.

The rearrangement joins TRBV19 to TRBJ1-1; no clear D gene. The CDR3 loop spans 13 amino acids. The germline V gene has CDR1 LNHDA and CDR2 SQIVND (reference sequence). V lost 6 bases and J 4 bases, leaving 12 bases between the germline ends. The CDR3, as DNA: TGTGCCAGTAGGGCATCCGGAGGCACTGAAGCTTTCTTT. It encodes CASRASGGTEAFF. The variable domain in full, with the rest retrieved from reference TRBV19 and TRBJ1-1, is DGGITQSPKYLFRKEGQNVTLSCEQNLNHDAMYWYRQDPGQGLRLIYYSQIVNDFQKGDIAEGYSVSREKKESFPLTVTSAQKNPTAFYLCASRASGGTEAFFGQGTRLTVV.

The rearrangement joins TRBV19 to TRBJ2-5; D remains ambiguous. The V end was cut by 2 bases, the J end by 8 bases, with 9 bases between. The CDR3 totals 12 residues. Germline CDR1 is LNHDA and CDR2 is SQIVND (reference sequence). The CDR3 DNA reads TGTGCCAGTAGTATAATCGGCGCCACCCAGTACTTC. Translated: CASSIIGATQYF.

This chain uses TRBV12-5 with TRBJ2-1; D gene unclear. Looked up from germline, CDR1 is LGHNT and CDR2 is FRNRAP. The CDR3 consists of 13 residues. The CDR3, as DNA: TGTGCCAGCGATTCCCCTTATAACAATGAGCAGTTCTTC. It translates to CASDSPYNNEQFF.

The gene calls are TRBV30 and TRBJ1-4; a possible D gene is TRBD1 (5 bases). V lost 0 bases, J lost 8 bases, and 13 bases lay in between. The CDR3 runs to 14 residues. Germline assignment: CDR1 GTSNPN and CDR2 SVGIG (reference sequence). The CDR3 loop is CAWSVGGGDEKLFF. The CDR3 coding sequence is TGTGCCTGGAGTGTGGGTGGAGGGGACGAAAAACTGTTTTTT.